The clone carrying this T cell receptor beta chain was recorded a few times. Its antigen is unknown. The CDR3 is made up of 16 amino acids. Trimming stripped 1 base from V and 6 bases from J, with 16 bases between. Germline CDR1 is SGHTA and CDR2 is FQGTGA. The data stem from a study of regulatory T cells in long-lasting Graves disease. Time point indicated: newly diagnosed GD, antithyroid drugs for less than 3 months. Researchers made the TCR library from RNA that was extracted from PBMCs. Both iRepertoire HTBI primers and Arm-PCR of CDR3 regions were used to build the TCR beta libraries. TCRdb redid the calling of the multiplex PCR reads with MiXCR, one entry per CDR3 protein. Of a few hundred thousand distinct CDR3 sequences listed, around an eighth were seen once; the top ten hold under 10%. Notes on the study in general: In persistent patients, shared public clonotypes (roughly 2,800) outnumbered those in new patients (roughly 1,000).

This same sample was also taken into another study, of T cells in Graves' hyperthyroidism and ophthalmopathy. That source adds: A model built on 13 V-J features separated ophthalmopathy from stable hyperthyroidism.

The specimen was peripheral blood mononuclear cells (PBMCs), collected at new diagnosis, from a patient treated with antithyroid drugs. The chain recombines TRBV7-3 with TRBJ2-1; D is perhaps TRBD2 (6 bases). The receptor was isolated from a man aged 25-40 years with Graves disease. The CDR3 DNA reads as TGTGCCAGCAGCTTAAGTCTCGGGGGTGGGGGCAATGAGCAGTTCTTC. Residues: CASSLSLGGGGNEQFF.